One and the same sample provided the 15 T cell receptor beta chains below, sequenced in a study of vaccination effects on CD4 cells after COVID-19. These receptors' targets are unknown. Repertoires were generated with immunoSEQ multiplex PCR, while TCRdb's copy carries only in-frame clones and drops some. In the table there are some 79,000 clones, 70% to 75% of which are singletons. After expansion with viral peptide pools in the ViraFEST assay, antigen-specific CD4+ T cells were sequenced. The culture ran for nine to ten days, and then CD4+ T cells were isolated. This specimen was CD4+ T cells from PBMCs cultured with HCoV-229E spike peptides, taken before COVID-19 vaccination. These receptors were taken from a human donor who received a COVID-19 vaccine.

This clone appeared a few times. The rearrangement joins TRBV18 to TRBJ2-1; a possible D gene is TRBD1 (6 bases). This CDR3 region has 15 residues. Germline V lookup: CDR1 KGHSH, CDR2 LQKENI. Deletions cut 6 bases from V and 7 bases from J, with 19 bases between. CDR3: CASSNKPQQGNEQFF. For the CDR3, the DNA is TGTGCCAGCTCTAATAAACCTCAACAGGGAAATGAGCAGTTCTTC.

This rearrangement joins TRBV5-6 to TRBJ1-4; a possible D gene is TRBD1 (6 bases). Trimming pared 6 bases from V and 8 bases from J, leaving 17 bases between. The CDR3 totals 14 residues. Germline CDR1 reads SGHDT; CDR2 reads YYEEEE. This CDR3 is CASTRGGHKEKLFF. CDR3 DNA sequence: TGTGCCAGCACGAGGGGGGGGCATAAGGAAAAACTGTTTTTT.

The chain combines TRBV5-1 with TRBJ1-1; a possible D gene is TRBD1 (5 bases). The CDR3 is 15 residues long. Germline V gene lookup returns CDR1 SGHRS and CDR2 YFSETQ. The germline V and J ends were trimmed by 0 bases and 1 base, with 10 bases remaining between them. CDR3 nucleotide sequence: TGCGCCAGCAGCTTGGCCGTCCAGGGGAACACTGAAGCTTTCTTT. Translating gives CASSLAVQGNTEAFF.

This clone was observed many times. This chain joins TRBV4-1 and TRBJ1-6; perhaps TRBD1 as D (5 bases). CDR1 MGHRA and CDR2 YSYEKL come from the germline V gene. Deletions cut 1 base from V and 0 bases from J, with 10 bases between. The CDR3 extends over 17 amino acids. The CDR3 nucleotides read TGCGCCAGCAGCCAAGCCAGGGCGAGCTCCTATAATTCACCCCTCCACTTT. This codes for CASSQARASSYNSPLHF.

V gene TRBV25-1 combines with J gene TRBJ2-7; 7 nucleotides match TRBD1. Germline CDR1 and CDR2: MGHDK and SYGVNS. This CDR3 has 14 amino acids. V dropped 6 bases and J dropped 3; count of bases not matched to a gene: 8. CDR3: CASRIGQADYEQYV. The CDR3, as DNA: TGTGCCAGCAGAATTGGACAGGCAGACTACGAGCAGTACGTC.

The chain combines TRBV5-1 with TRBJ1-1, with D unresolved. CDR1 is SGHRS, CDR2 YFSETQ, per germline. The V end was cut by 4 bases, the J end by 1 base, with 8 bases between. The CDR3 has 13 residues. CDR3 coding DNA: TGCGCCAGCAGCAGAGCAACGAACACTGAAGCTTTCTTT. It is translated as CASSRATNTEAFF.

This sequence joins TRBV6-1 and TRBJ1-2; the D is unclear. V lost 1 base, J lost 5 bases, and 14 bases lay in between. The length of the CDR3 is 15 residues. Germline V gives CDR1 MNHNS, CDR2 SASEGT. The CDR3 DNA reads as TGTGCCAGCAGTGAAGGGCCCGGCGTGGGGTATGGCTACACCTTC. Its translation: CASSEGPGVGYGYTF.

The CDR3 loop reads CASSATLTLRGVKLFF. CDR3 nucleotides: TGTGCCAGCAGCGCGACCCTGACGCTACGGGGGGTGAAGCTGTTTTTT. The V and J genes are TRBV3-1 (or the pseudogene TRBV3-2) and TRBJ2-2; 7 nucleotides line up with TRBD2. From germline, CDR1 is LGHDT and CDR2 YNNKEL (reference sequence). The V and J ends lost 5 bases and 12 bases, in that order; junction bases with no gene match: 18. The CDR3 is 16 residues long.

CDR3 coding DNA: TGTGCCAGCAGCTTAGCGAGAGAGACCCAGTACTTC. Translating it yields CASSLARETQYF. This sequence joins TRBV11-1 and TRBJ2-5; D is unresolved. Germline lookup yields CDR1 SGHAT and CDR2 FQDESV (reference sequence). Deletions cut 0 bases from V and 4 bases from J, with 3 bases between. The CDR3 totals 12 residues.

J is TRBJ1-2 and V is TRBV5-1, with a possible D match to TRBD1 (5 bases). Germline CDR1 and CDR2: SGHRS and YFSETQ. V was pared by 0 bases and J by 6 bases, with 18 bases between. The CDR3 runs to 16 residues. The DNA for the CDR3 is TGCGCCAGCAGCTTGGATGTACCAGGGTCTGCGGATGGCTACACCTTC. Amino acids: CASSLDVPGSADGYTF.

This clone was recorded a few times. The chain couples TRBV6-5 to TRBJ2-2, with 8 bases lining up with TRBD2. This CDR3 is built from 15 residues. Germline values: CDR1 MNHEY, CDR2 SVGAGI. Unmatched junction bases numbered 3, after V lost 5 bases and J lost 1 base. CDR3 protein: CASSPTSGNTGELFF. The DNA for the CDR3 is TGTGCCAGCAGTCCCACTAGCGGGAACACCGGGGAGCTGTTTTTT.

J is TRBJ1-4 and V is TRBV19, with D hard to call. Per the germline V gene, CDR1 is LNHDA and CDR2 is SQIVND (reference sequence). Trimming shortened V by 5 bases and J by 2 bases, and 9 bases separated the two germline ends. The CDR3 runs 14 residues. This chain's CDR3 is CASSLDRTNEKLFF. CDR3 DNA: TGTGCCAGTAGTTTGGATCGCACTAATGAAAAACTGTTTTTT.

The chain carries TRBV10-1 and TRBJ2-3; either TRBD1 or TRBD2 may supply D (5 bases each). The CDR3 totals 15 residues. V gave up 6 bases and J gave up 1 base, with 14 bases separating them. Germline V CDR1 and CDR2: WNHNN, SYGVQD (reference sequence). The CDR3 loop is CASSGTLAGTDTQYF. As DNA, the CDR3 is TGCGCCAGCAGCGGGACCCTTGCTGGCACAGATACGCAGTATTTT.

This clone has only a few counts. The chain joins TRBV29-1 to TRBJ1-1; 9 bases agree with TRBD1. This CDR3 has 15 residues. CDR1 and CDR2 (germline): SQVTM, ANQGSEA. With 7 bases clipped from V and 1 base from J, the junction kept 10 bases outside the gene matches. The CDR3 coding sequence is TGCAGCGCCACCTTAATGGGACAGGGGAACACTGAAGCTTTCTTT. It yields the protein CSATLMGQGNTEAFF.

The rearrangement joins TRBV6-1 to TRBJ1-2; 10 nucleotides agree with TRBD1. V lost 1 base to trimming and J lost 3 bases; unmatched junction nucleotides: 2. The CDR3 runs 15 residues. CDR1 and CDR2 from the germline V gene are MNHNS and SASEGT. CDR3 region: CASSEGGTGDYGYTF. The CDR3 region has the DNA TGTGCCAGCAGTGAAGGGGGGACAGGGGACTATGGCTACACCTTC.